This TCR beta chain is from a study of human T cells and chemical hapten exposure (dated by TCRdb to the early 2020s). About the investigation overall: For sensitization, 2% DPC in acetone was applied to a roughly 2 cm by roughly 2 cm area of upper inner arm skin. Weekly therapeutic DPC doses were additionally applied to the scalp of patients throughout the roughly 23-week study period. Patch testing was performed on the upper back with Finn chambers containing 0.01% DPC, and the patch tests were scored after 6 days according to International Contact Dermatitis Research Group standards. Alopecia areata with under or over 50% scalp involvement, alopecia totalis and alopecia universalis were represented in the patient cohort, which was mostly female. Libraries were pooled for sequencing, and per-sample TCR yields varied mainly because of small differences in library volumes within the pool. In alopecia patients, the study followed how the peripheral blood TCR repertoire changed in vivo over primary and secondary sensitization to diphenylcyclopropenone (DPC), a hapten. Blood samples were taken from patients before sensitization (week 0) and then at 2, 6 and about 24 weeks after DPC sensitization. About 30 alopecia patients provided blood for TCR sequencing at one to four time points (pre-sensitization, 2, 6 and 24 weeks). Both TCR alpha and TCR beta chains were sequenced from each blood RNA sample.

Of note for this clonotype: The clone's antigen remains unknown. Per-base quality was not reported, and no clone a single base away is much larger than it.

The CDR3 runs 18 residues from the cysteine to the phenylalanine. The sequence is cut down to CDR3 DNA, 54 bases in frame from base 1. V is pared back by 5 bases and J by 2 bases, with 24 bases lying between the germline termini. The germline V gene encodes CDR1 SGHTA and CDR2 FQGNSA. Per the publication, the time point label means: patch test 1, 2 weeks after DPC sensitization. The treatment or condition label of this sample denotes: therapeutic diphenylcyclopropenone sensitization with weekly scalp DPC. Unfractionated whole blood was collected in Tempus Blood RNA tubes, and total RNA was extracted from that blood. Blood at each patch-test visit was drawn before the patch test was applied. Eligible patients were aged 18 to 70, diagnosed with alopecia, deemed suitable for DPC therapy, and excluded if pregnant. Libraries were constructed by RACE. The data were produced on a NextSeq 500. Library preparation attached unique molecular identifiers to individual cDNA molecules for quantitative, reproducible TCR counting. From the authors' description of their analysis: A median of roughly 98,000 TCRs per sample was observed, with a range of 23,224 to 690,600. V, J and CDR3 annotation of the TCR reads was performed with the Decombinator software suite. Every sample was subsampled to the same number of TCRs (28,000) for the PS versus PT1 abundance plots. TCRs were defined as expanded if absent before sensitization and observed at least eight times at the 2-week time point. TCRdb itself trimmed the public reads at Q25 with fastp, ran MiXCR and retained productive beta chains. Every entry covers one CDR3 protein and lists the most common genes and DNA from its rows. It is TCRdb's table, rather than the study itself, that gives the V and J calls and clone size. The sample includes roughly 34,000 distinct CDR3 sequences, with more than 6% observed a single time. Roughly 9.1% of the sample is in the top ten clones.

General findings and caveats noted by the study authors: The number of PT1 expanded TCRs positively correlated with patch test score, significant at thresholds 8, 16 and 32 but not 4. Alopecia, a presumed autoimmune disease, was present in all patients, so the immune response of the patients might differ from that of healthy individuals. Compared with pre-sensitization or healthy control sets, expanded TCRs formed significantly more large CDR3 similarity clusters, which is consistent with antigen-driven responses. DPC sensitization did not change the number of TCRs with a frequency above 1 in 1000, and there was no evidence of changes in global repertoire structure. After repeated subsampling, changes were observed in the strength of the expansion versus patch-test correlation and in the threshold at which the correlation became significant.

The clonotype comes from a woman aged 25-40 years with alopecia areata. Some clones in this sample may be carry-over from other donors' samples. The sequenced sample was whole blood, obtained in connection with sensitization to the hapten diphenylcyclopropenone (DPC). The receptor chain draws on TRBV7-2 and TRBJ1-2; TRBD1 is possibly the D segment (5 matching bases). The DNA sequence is TGTGCCAGCAGCGGGGACCGAGAAACCACCAGATCGAACTATGGCTACACCTTC. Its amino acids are CASSGDRETTRSNYGYTF.